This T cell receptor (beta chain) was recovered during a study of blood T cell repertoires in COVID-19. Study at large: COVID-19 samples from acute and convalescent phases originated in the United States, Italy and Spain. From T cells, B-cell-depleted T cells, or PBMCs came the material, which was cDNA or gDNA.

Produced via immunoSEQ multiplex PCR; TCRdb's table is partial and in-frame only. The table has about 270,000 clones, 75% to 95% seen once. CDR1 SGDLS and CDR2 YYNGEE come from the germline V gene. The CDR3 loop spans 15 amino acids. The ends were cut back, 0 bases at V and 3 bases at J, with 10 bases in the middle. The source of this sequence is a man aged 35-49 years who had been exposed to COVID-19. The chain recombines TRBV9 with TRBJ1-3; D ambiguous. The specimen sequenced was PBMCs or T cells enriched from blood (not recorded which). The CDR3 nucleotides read TGTGCCAGCAGCGTAGCGGGGTCGGGTGGAAACACCATATATTTT. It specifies CASSVAGSGGNTIYF. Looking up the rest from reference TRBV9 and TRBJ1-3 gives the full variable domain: DSGVTQTPKHLITATGQRVTLRCSPRSGDLSVYWYQQSLDQGLQFLIQYYNGEERAKGNILERFSAQQFPDLHSELNLSSLELGDSALYFCASSVAGSGGNTIYFGEGSWLTVV.